The entry below describes one T cell receptor beta chain. Authors' processing steps: Estimates of nucleated cell counts were drawn from the amplification of reference gene primers. Assay: immunoSEQ multiplex PCR; the TCRdb copy retains only in-frame clones and omits some. The V and J calls and clone size are taken from that table; D and trimming were inferred from the DNA. Among almost 400,000 clones listed, around 87% were seen once. The data are from a study of blood T cell repertoires in COVID-19. Overall study context: Spain, Italy and the United States supplied samples that represented acute and convalescent COVID-19.

Germline values: CDR1 SGDLS, CDR2 YYNGEE. V was cut by 0 bases and J by 2 bases, with 9 bases left in between. The CDR3 length is 15 residues. This chain links TRBV9 with TRBJ2-1; tentative D call: TRBD1 (5 bases). The receptor's source is a woman aged 25-40 years with acute COVID-19. The source material was PBMCs or T cells enriched from blood (not recorded which). CDR3 coding DNA: TGTGCCAGCAGCGTAGAGGGGTTAACCTACAATGAGCAGTTCTTC. The encoded protein is CASSVEGLTYNEQFF.